Listed here are 4 T cell receptor beta chains from one sample, sequenced in a study of cytomegalovirus exposure and HLA in healthy donors. In the PCR, 60 Vbeta and 13 Jbeta primers were used. Here immunoSEQ multiplex PCR was the method, and the copy in TCRdb shows in-frame clones only, minus some. The sample has roughly 160,000 clones; approximately 78% are singletons. What was sequenced was PBMCs. All receptors derive from a woman in her twenties or thirties in good health and CMV-seropositive.

This clone has more than one count but fewer than ten. The chain employs TRBV2 and TRBJ2-3; a weak D match, TRBD2 (5 bases). This CDR3 spans 16 amino acids. Looked up from germline, CDR1 is SNHLY and CDR2 is FYNNEI. Trimming removed 10 bases from V and 7 bases from J, with 27 bases in between. CDR3 coding DNA: TGTGCCACCACCTCGGGTGGTAGCGCCGTAGTAAATACGCAGTATTTT. Translated, it gives CATTSGGSAVVNTQYF. The full variable domain, completed using reference TRBV2 and TRBJ2-3, is EPEVTQTPSHQVTQMGQEVILRCVPISNHLYFYWYRQILGQKVEFLVSFYNNEISEKSEIFDDQFSVERPDGSNFTLKIRSTKLEDSAMYFCATTSGGSAVVNTQYFGPGTRLTVL.

The gene calls are TRBV21-1 and TRBJ2-3; the tabulated D call, TRBD2, remains unverified against the DNA. TRBV21-1 is a known pseudogene. The CDR3 has 12 amino acids. The CDR3 loop is CASGGAGDTQYF. DNA of the CDR3: TGTGCCAGCGGGGGGGCCGGAGATACGCAGTATTTT.

The chain combines TRBV29-1 with TRBJ2-3, with D hard to call. Deletions cut 6 bases from V and 5 bases from J, with 12 bases between. Germline CDR1 SQVTM, CDR2 ANQGSEA. The CDR3 covers 12 residues. The CDR3 DNA sequence: TGCAGCGTAGTATTTCCCGGAGATACGCAGTATTTT. Its protein product is CSVVFPGDTQYF.

This chain uses TRBV10-3 with TRBJ1-2; the match to TRBD1 covers 9 bases. V shed 1 base and J 4 bases; nucleotides not matched to a gene: 10. The length of the CDR3 is 17 residues. In germline, CDR1 is ENHRY, CDR2 SYGVKD. Here the CDR3 reads CAISEWRTGVLSYGYTF. The CDR3, as DNA: TGTGCCATCAGTGAGTGGAGGACAGGGGTTTTGAGCTATGGCTACACCTTC.